This entry describes one TCR beta chain. Its target is unknown. Clones were read by immunoSEQ multiplex PCR, and TCRdb kept only the in-frame ones, dropping some. The sample gives around 52,000 clones, 56% of which show up once; roughly 20% is in the top ten. Germline CDR1 is SGHNT and CDR2 is YENEEA. The CDR3 runs 15 residues. V was cut by 6 bases and J by 7 bases, with 19 bases left in between. The data belong to a study of cytotoxic CD8 clonotypes in ibrutinib-treated CLL. Overall study: Results showed around 25 partial and 2 complete responses; following median about 62 months, around 15 remained remitted, roughly twelve advanced.

The study, taken as a whole, reports: An increase in clonality occurred at ibrutinib response, followed by a return toward baseline at progression. Clonality was higher at baseline than in age-matched healthy donors and tracked circulating CD8+ T-cell counts.

The material was PBMCs, obtained after 24 months of ibrutinib treatment. The source is a human donor with chronic lymphocytic leukemia. This chain links TRBV11-3 with TRBJ2-1; no firm D call. The CDR3 sequence: CASSSGPLGSNEQFF. In DNA, the CDR3 is TGTGCCAGCAGTTCAGGCCCTCTGGGTTCGAATGAGCAGTTCTTC.